This T cell receptor (beta chain) emerged from a study of blood T cells in healthy people across ages (dated by TCRdb to the mid-2010s). Study-level background: In model experiments, roughly one uniquely barcoded TCR beta cDNA molecule per two T cells was captured by template switching. Using deep sequencing normalized with unique cDNA molecular identifiers, the study measured how TCR beta repertoire diversity changes with age. The donors were split into four age groups: young (average 16 years), middle-aged (39), aged (approximately 60) and long-lived (under 85). Donors of different ages were randomly distributed across sequencing lanes to avoid experimental bias. The study analyzed two additional independent replicas of 1 million unique cDNA reads from the same blood draw for two donors, one aged 18 to 29 and one aged 80 or older.

According to the germline V gene, CDR1 reads MGHRA and CDR2 reads YSYEKL. Between the V and J ends, shortened by 2 bases and 0 bases respectively, the junction contains 10 bases. From the cysteine through the phenylalanine, the CDR3 covers 15 amino acids. CDR3 DNA only is kept here, 45 bases in frame from base 1. General conclusions and limits of the study: Bulk unsorted PBMC profiling prevented conclusive comparison of naive and antigen-experienced compartments. Estimates of total diversity based on one million sequenced T cells were considered lower bounds and underestimates. Observed TCR beta diversity per million T cells fell roughly linearly with age, and a significant reduction was already apparent by age about 36. Because donor CMV infection status was unknown, age-related changes in expanded clonotypes were potentially confounded. A strong correlation was found between observed TCR beta diversity and the percentage of naive T cells measured by flow cytometry. Compared with the aged group, more naive CD4+ T cells, fewer expanded clones and increased TCR diversity were shown by the long-lived group, suggesting age selection.

The library was generated by 5' RACE. The instrument was an Illumina HiSeq 2500. A second PCR of roughly 7 to 12 cycles was run with a J-beta primer mix and a sample-barcoded 5' primer. A template-switch 5' adaptor carrying 12 random nucleotides introduced a unique molecular identifier onto each TCR beta cDNA molecule. Each sample yielded at least 2.5 million CDR3-containing paired-end reads. First-strand cDNA was synthesized from all RNA with the Mint cDNA synthesis kit, primed by a TRBC-specific oligonucleotide. All cDNA was treated with uracil-DNA glycosylase and then went through a first 18-cycle PCR with the universal primers M1SS and BC2_uni_R. In the original analysis: Normalization of each sample was performed by random selection of 1 million high-quality reads, each carrying a distinct molecular identifier. Instead of being binned into consensus sequences, reads that shared molecular identifiers were thrown out. MiTCR, set to a Q25 quality threshold and the strictest error-elimination algorithm, was used for CDR3 identification, clonotype clustering and error correction. A nonparametric unseen species model with Euler transformation was used to estimate a lower bound on total TCR beta diversity. The public reads were reanalyzed by TCRdb: fastp trimming at Q25, MiXCR alignment, in-frame beta chains only. Entries that share a CDR3 protein sequence are merged under the most common genes and DNA. The V and J calls follow TCRdb's processing rather than the paper's. Across this sample there are 1.2 million to 1.5 million distinct CDR3 sequences, with around 59% seen only once. The ten largest clonotypes hold about 6.3% of the sample.

Donors were around 37 systemically healthy Caucasian individuals from Russia aged roughly 6 to 95 years. Each donor gave about 9.7 milliliters of peripheral blood, drawn into EDTA-treated Vacutainer tubes. Ficoll-Paque density-gradient centrifugation was used to isolate PBMCs, with at least 6 million obtained per sample. Trizol reagent was used to extract total RNA from the PBMCs, yielding at least 5 micrograms per sample. The percentages of naive CD45RAhigh/CD27high T cells were determined by flow cytometry on a PBMC aliquot from every donor. Worth noting for this clonotype: There is no known antigen for this receptor. Per-base quality was not reported, and no clone a single base away is much larger than it.

The sequencing sample was made of blood. The sequence was collected from a young man in good health. Rearrangement joined TRBV4-1 to TRBJ1-1; the D gene is perhaps TRBD1, from 6 matching bases. The DNA sequence is given as TGCGCCAGCAGCCAACATGGACAGTTGAACACTGAAGCTTTCTTT. Its product reads: CASSQHGQLNTEAFF.